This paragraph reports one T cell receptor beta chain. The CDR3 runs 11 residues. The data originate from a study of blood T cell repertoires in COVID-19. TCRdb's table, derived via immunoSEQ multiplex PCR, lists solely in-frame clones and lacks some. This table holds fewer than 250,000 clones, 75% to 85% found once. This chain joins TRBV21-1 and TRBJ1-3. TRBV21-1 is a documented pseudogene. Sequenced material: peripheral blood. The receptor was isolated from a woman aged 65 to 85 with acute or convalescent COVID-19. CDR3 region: CASSNSDGGYF. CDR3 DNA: TGTGCCAGCAGCAACAGCGACGGTGGGTATTTT.